This TCR beta chain derives from a study of blood T cell repertoires in COVID-19. The wider study: Researchers got acute and convalescent COVID-19 samples from the United States, Italy and Spain. T cells, B-cell-depleted T cells, or PBMCs supplied cDNA or gDNA.

V was clipped by 8 bases and J by 0 bases, with 14 bases between them. The germline V gene encodes CDR1 MNHEY and CDR2 SMNVEV (reference sequence). The CDR3 extends over 15 amino acids. In this sample, this clone turned up a few times. This table comes from immunoSEQ multiplex PCR, and its TCRdb copy is limited to in-frame clones, with some not included. The top ten hold around 7% of the sample, which has tens of thousands of clones, roughly nine tenths seen once. Patients in Seattle were enrolled during active infection, then followed longitudinally. The V call is TRBV27, the J call TRBJ1-3; D is possibly TRBD1 (6 bases). The TCR originated in a man aged 40-55 years with COVID-19, enrolled during active disease. The material sequenced was peripheral blood. As DNA, the CDR3 is TGTGCCAGCCGATCAACAGGGAGCTCTGGAAACACCATATATTTT. It codes for CASRSTGSSGNTIYF.